Here is one TCR beta chain with its context. This CDR3 has 13 residues. The V and J ends lost 3 bases and 3 bases respectively, with 9 bases between them. CDR1 is KGHSH, CDR2 LQKENI, per germline. The record originates from a study of shared clonotypes between healthy human individuals. The donor population consisted of healthy HIV-negative adults with no recent acute infections or vaccinations. The investigators split CD4+ cells into a CD45RA+ naive subset and a CD45RA-negative memory subset. For each subset, genomic DNA was distributed in equal portions over several immunoSEQ plates. Sorted subsets were amplified in replicate PCRs using around 200 ng DNA, roughly 30,000 T cell genomes. Profiled with immunoSEQ multiplex PCR; TCRdb holds only in-frame clones, not every one. The data contain over 2 million clones, roughly 94% of them seen just once; the ten biggest clones take up under 0.15%.

V is TRBV18 and J is TRBJ2-7; D not resolved. Input material: naive CD4+ T cells sorted from blood. Sample subset: CD45RA+ positively selected. The receptor was isolated from a man aged 18 to 30 in good health. The CDR3 DNA follows: TGTGCCAGCTCACCTAGTCTTAACTACGAGCAGTACTTC. Its translation: CASSPSLNYEQYF.